The 18 T cell receptor beta chains below come from one sample, sequenced in a study of blood T cells in healthy people across ages. A J-beta primer mix and a sample-barcoded 5' primer were used in a second PCR of about 7 to 12 cycles. MiXCR, run by TCRdb on the 5' RACE reads, gives a single entry per CDR3 protein. The sample includes around 1.5 million distinct CDR3 sequences, approximately 60% seen only once; the top ten take 5.5% to 8%. The sample consisted of blood. The receptor source for this set is a man in his late teens or twenties in good health.

The chain carries TRBV9 and TRBJ2-3; 8 bases match TRBD2. The germline gives CDR1 SGDLS, CDR2 YYNGEE. Losses at the gene ends were 3 bases for V and 5 bases for J; bases not matched to a gene: 8. This CDR3 comprises 15 residues. CDR3 residues: CASSGSAGGLDTQYF. The CDR3 nucleotides read TGTGCCAGCAGCGGGTCGGCGGGAGGTCTAGATACGCAGTATTTT.

This chain uses TRBV7-2 with TRBJ1-1; TRBD1 aligns across 7 bases. J gave up 3 bases and V 5 bases, and 15 bases lay outside the gene matches. Germline CDR1 SGHTA, CDR2 FQGNSA. The CDR3 covers 17 residues. The CDR3: CASSRVDRAIMDTEAFF. As DNA, the CDR3 is TGTGCCAGCAGCAGGGTCGACAGGGCTATCATGGACACTGAAGCTTTCTTT. Supplemented by reference TRBV7-2 and TRBJ1-1, the full variable domain reads GAGVSQSPSNKVTEKGKDVELRCDPISGHTALYWYRQSLGQGLEFLIYFQGNSAPDKSGLPSDRFSAERTGGSVSTLTIQRTQQEDSAVYLCASSRVDRAIMDTEAFFGQGTRLTVV.

The chain couples TRBV4-1 to TRBJ1-4, with D possibly TRBD1 on 6 matching bases. CDR3 length: 14 amino acids. The V end was cut by 0 bases, the J end by 12 bases, with 14 bases between. Germline values: CDR1 MGHRA, CDR2 YSYEKL. For the CDR3, the DNA is TGCGCCAGCAGCCAAGATAAGGGGGGAAGTGAACTGTTTTTT. Residues: CASSQDKGGSELFF.

The chain joins TRBV5-1 to TRBJ2-4; D is tentatively TRBD1 or TRBD2 (5 bases each). CDR1 SGHRS and CDR2 YFSETQ come from the germline V gene. V lost 4 bases and J 8 bases, leaving 19 bases between the germline ends. The CDR3 totals 15 residues. The CDR3 region has the DNA TGCGCCAGCAGCACCCGAGACTCGTTGGGGGACATTCAGTACTTC. It encodes CASSTRDSLGDIQYF.

This chain connects TRBV18 to TRBJ1-1; D possibly corresponds to TRBD1 (5 bases). V lost 0 bases, J lost 1 base, and 6 bases lay in between. In germline, CDR1 is KGHSH, CDR2 LQKENI. The CDR3 is 14 residues long. The CDR3 DNA reads TGTGCCAGCTCACCACCCACAGGGAACACTGAAGCTTTCTTT. Translation gives CASSPPTGNTEAFF.

Here the CDR3 reads CASSFSLGGTPYNEQFF. The CDR3 DNA is TGTGCCAGCAGTTTTTCCCTCGGTGGGACACCCTACAATGAGCAGTTCTTC. V gene TRBV12-3 or TRBV12-4 combines with J gene TRBJ2-1, with D perhaps matching TRBD1 (6 bases). This CDR3 has 17 amino acids. The V end was cut by 3 bases, the J end by 2 bases, with 17 bases between.

V gene TRBV9 combines with J gene TRBJ1-2; D is unclear. V lost 4 bases to trimming and J lost 0 bases, with 10 bases between them. The germline gives CDR1 SGDLS, CDR2 YYNGEE. This CDR3 is built from 14 residues. The CDR3 DNA sequence: TGTGCCAGCAGCCCCAGCCTATCTAACTATGGCTACACCTTC. Translated, it gives CASSPSLSNYGYTF. The full variable domain, completed using reference TRBV9 and TRBJ1-2, is DSGVTQTPKHLITATGQRVTLRCSPRSGDLSVYWYQQSLDQGLQFLIQYYNGEERAKGNILERFSAQQFPDLHSELNLSSLELGDSALYFCASSPSLSNYGYTFGSGTRLTVV.

The chain couples TRBV6-1 to TRBJ2-7; 7 bases agree with TRBD1. The CDR3 is 17 residues long. V lost 2 bases and J lost 3; bases outside the gene matches: 13. The germline V gene has CDR1 MNHNS and CDR2 SASEGT. The CDR3 DNA is TGTGCCAGCAGTGAACCCCAGACAGGGCATACTTACTACGAGCAGTACTTC. It yields the protein CASSEPQTGHTYYEQYF.

This chain joins TRBV10-3 and TRBJ2-7; TRBD2 aligns across 11 bases. Germline-derived CDR1 and CDR2 are ENHRY and SYGVKD. V dropped 2 bases and J dropped 4; count of bases not matched to a gene: 4. CDR3 length: 15 residues. CDR3 coding DNA: TGTGCCATCAGTGAGACTAGCGGGAGTAAGTACGAGCAGTACTTC. It codes for CAISETSGSKYEQYF.

The rearrangement links TRBV4-1 to TRBJ1-6, with 9 bases that match TRBD1. The germline gives CDR1 MGHRA, CDR2 YSYEKL. Trimming took 2 bases from V and 9 from J; bases not matched to a gene: 8. The CDR3 length is 16 residues. In DNA, the CDR3 is TGCGCCAGCAGCCAATGGGACAGGGAGGATAGTTCACCCCTCCACTTT. It codes for CASSQWDREDSSPLHF.

This clonotype has more than one count but fewer than ten. The rearrangement joins TRBV4-1 to TRBJ1-4; a weak D match, TRBD1 (6 bases). Germline V CDR1 and CDR2: MGHRA, YSYEKL. This CDR3 is 15 amino acids long. Trimming removed 8 bases at V and 2 bases at J, with 15 bases between. CDR3 protein: CASRTGRLTNEKLFF. DNA of the CDR3: TGCGCCAGCCGAACAGGGAGGTTGACTAATGAAAAACTGTTTTTT.

The chain employs TRBV5-1 and TRBJ1-1, with D possibly matching TRBD1 (5 bases). The V end was cut by 2 bases, the J end by 1 base, with 9 bases between. CDR3 length: 14 amino acids. Germline V CDR1 and CDR2: SGHRS, YFSETQ. CDR3 nucleotide sequence: TGCGCCAGCAGCTTCGCCGACAGGAACACTGAAGCTTTCTTT. Protein product: CASSFADRNTEAFF.

V and J are TRBV7-2 and TRBJ2-1; tentative D call: TRBD1 (5 bases). Germline V lookup: CDR1 SGHTA, CDR2 FQGNSA. Trimming shortened V by 5 bases and J by 9 bases, and 14 bases separated the two germline ends. The CDR3 contains 13 residues. CDR3 bases: TGTGCCAGCAGCCAACTCCAGGGTACTGAGCAGTTCTTC. Translating gives CASSQLQGTEQFF.

This chain uses TRBV12-3 or TRBV12-4 with TRBJ1-1; 8 bases align to TRBD1. The CDR3 runs 15 residues. V was clipped by 6 bases and J by 2 bases; unmatched bases: 8. CDR3 DNA: TGTGCCAGCAGACGACAGGGACAGGTAAACACTGAAGCTTTCTTT. It codes for CASRRQGQVNTEAFF.

The V and J genes are TRBV18 and TRBJ2-4; D remains ambiguous. The J call may be wrong; the DNA end is better matched by TRBJ2-7. The CDR3 runs to 14 residues. Germline assignment: CDR1 KGHSH and CDR2 LQKENI. The DNA of the CDR3 is TGTGCCAGCTCACCCAATGGTCAGATTTACGAGCAGTACTTC. Its translation: CASSPNGQIYEQYF.

This clonotype was seen more than once but under ten times. V gene TRBV20-1 combines with J gene TRBJ2-7; 10 bases fit TRBD1. The CDR3 loop spans 15 amino acids. CDR1 and CDR2 from the germline V gene are DFQATT and SNEGSKA (reference sequence). Trimming took 0 bases from V and 3 from J; bases not matched to a gene: 5. The CDR3 bases are TGCAGTGCTAGAGATGCCGGGACAGGGGACTACGAGCAGTACTTC. It codes for CSARDAGTGDYEQYF.

The chain carries TRBV5-6 and TRBJ2-5, with no clear D. V lost 4 bases to trimming and J lost 5 bases, with 12 bases between them. The germline CDR1 and CDR2 sequences are SGHDT and YYEEEE. The length of the CDR3 is 13 residues. CDR3 sequence reads: CASSRLEMETQYF. For the CDR3, the DNA is TGTGCCAGCAGCCGGCTTGAGATGGAGACCCAGTACTTC.

This clonotype was found once. CDR3 DNA sequence: TGCGCCAGCAGCCTCCTGGCAAGGAACACTGAAGCTTTCTTT. This sequence encodes CASSLLARNTEAFF. The V call is TRBV4-1, the J call TRBJ1-1; D call uncertain. Per germline, CDR1 MGHRA and CDR2 YSYEKL. Between the trimmed V and J ends, which lost 4 bases and 1 base, there was a span of 10 bases. The CDR3 has 14 residues.